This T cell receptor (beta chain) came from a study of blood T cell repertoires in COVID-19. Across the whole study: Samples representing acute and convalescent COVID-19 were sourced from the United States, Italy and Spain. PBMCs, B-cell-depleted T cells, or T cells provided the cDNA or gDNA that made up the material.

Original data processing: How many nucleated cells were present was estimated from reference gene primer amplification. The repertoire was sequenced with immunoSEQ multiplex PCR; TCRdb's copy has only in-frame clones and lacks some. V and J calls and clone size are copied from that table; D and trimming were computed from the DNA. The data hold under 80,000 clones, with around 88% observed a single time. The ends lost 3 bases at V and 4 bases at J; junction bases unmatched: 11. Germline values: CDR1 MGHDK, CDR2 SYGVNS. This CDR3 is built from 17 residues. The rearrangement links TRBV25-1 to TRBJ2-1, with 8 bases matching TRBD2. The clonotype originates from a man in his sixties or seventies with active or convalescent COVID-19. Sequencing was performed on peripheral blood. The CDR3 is CASSDIIGLAEYNEQFF. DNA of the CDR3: TGTGCCAGCAGTGATATCATCGGACTAGCCGAGTACAATGAGCAGTTCTTC.